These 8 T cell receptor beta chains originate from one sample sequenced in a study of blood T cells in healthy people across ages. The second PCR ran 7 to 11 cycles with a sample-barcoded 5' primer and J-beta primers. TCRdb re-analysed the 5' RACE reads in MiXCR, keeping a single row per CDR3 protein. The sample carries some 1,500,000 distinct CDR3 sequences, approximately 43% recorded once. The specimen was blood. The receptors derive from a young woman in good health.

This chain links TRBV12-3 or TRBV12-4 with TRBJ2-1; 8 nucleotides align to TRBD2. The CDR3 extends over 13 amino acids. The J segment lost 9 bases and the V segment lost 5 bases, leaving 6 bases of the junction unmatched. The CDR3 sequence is CASSRAGVGEQFF. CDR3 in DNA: TGTGCCAGCAGTCGAGCGGGGGTGGGTGAGCAGTTCTTC.

The CDR3 bases are TGTGCCAGCAGTTTCTTCCCCAAACTAGCGGGGGAGGAGGAGCAGTACTTC. Translated: CASSFFPKLAGEEEQYF. The chain recombines TRBV27 with TRBJ2-5; 11 bases are a match to TRBD2. Unmatched junction bases numbered 17, after V lost 3 bases and J lost 11 bases. The germline gives CDR1 MNHEY, CDR2 SMNVEV (reference sequence). The length of the CDR3 is 17 residues.

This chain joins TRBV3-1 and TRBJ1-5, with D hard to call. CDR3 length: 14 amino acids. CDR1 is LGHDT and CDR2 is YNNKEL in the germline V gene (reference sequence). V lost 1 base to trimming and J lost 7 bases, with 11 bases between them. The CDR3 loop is CASSQGAPSQPQHF. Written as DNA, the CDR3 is TGTGCCAGCAGCCAAGGGGCCCCCTCGCAGCCCCAGCATTTT.

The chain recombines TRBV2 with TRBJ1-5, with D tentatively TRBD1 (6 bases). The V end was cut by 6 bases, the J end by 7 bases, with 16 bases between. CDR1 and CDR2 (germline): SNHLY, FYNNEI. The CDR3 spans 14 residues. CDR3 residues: CASRNRESGQPQHF. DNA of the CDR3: TGTGCCAGCAGGAACAGGGAATCGGGGCAGCCCCAGCATTTT.

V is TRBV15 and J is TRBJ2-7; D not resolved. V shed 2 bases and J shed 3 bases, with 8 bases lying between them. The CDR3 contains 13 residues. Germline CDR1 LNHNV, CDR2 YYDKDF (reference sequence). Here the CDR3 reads CATSRNRDYEQYF. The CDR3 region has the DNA TGTGCCACCAGCAGAAACAGAGACTACGAGCAGTACTTC.

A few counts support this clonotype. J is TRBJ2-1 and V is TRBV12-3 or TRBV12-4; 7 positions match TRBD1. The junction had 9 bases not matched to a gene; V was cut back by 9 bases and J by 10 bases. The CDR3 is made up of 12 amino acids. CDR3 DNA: TGTGCCAGTTCCGGGACACAGGGGGAGCAGTTCTTC. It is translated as CASSGTQGEQFF.

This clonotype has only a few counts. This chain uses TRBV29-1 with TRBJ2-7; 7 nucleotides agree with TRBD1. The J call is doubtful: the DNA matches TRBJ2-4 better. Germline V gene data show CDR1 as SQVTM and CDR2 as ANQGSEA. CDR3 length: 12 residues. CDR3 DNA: TGCAGCGTCGCGGTAACAGGGGACATTCAGTACTTC. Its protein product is CSVAVTGDIQYF.

Here the CDR3 reads CASSYQTDRGSTEAFF. The CDR3 DNA reads TGTGCCAGCAGTTACCAAACGGACAGGGGGAGCACTGAAGCTTTCTTT. The V and J genes are TRBV6-2 or TRBV6-3 and TRBJ1-1; 10 positions agree with TRBD1. After removal of 2 bases from V and 4 bases from J, the junction contained 7 bases not matched to a gene. This CDR3 comprises 16 residues. CDR1 is MNHEY, CDR2 SVGEGT, per germline.